A single T cell receptor (beta chain) is shown here with its context. The data are from a study of blood T cell repertoires in COVID-19. Overall study: T cells, B-cell-depleted T cells, or PBMCs supplied cDNA or gDNA.

Clones were sequenced by immunoSEQ multiplex PCR, and TCRdb holds only the in-frame ones, with some missing. Among some 52,000 clones listed, about 88% were seen once. This CDR3 contains 15 residues. With V trimmed by 4 bases and J by 4 bases, 5 bases remained unmatched. Germline-derived CDR1 and CDR2 are SGHRS and YFSETQ. This receptor was identified in a man in his 60s with active COVID-19. This chain connects TRBV5-1 to TRBJ2-2, with 9 bases matching TRBD1. Sample: peripheral blood. CDR3 DNA sequence: TGCGCCAGCAGCGTGGGACAGGGCGGCACCGGGGAGCTGTTTTTT. Amino acid sequence: CASSVGQGGTGELFF.